These 31 T cell receptor beta chains came from one sample sequenced in a study of a mutant IDH1 vaccine in newly diagnosed glioma. Clones were read by immunoSEQ multiplex PCR, and TCRdb kept only the in-frame ones, dropping some. The table includes approximately 47,000 clones, 88% detected once. No cognate antigen is known for these TCRs. Specified time point: week 35, safety follow-up. The study gave 300 ug of mutant IDH1 20-mer peptide per vaccine dose, with topical imiquimod. The source material was PBMCs, sampled from a glioma patient whose treatment included an IDH1 peptide vaccine. The receptors were sampled from a woman aged 35 to 49 with glioma.

This clone is a singleton in its sample. The chain couples TRBV19 to TRBJ2-6; D might be TRBD2 (6 bases). CDR1 and CDR2 from the germline V gene are LNHDA and SQIVND (reference sequence). CDR3 length equals 15 residues. Between the trimmed V and J ends, which lost 3 bases and 2 bases, there was a span of 8 bases. The CDR3: CASSMGGTGANVLTF. CDR3 sequence (DNA): TGTGCCAGTAGTATGGGGGGAACTGGGGCCAACGTCCTGACTTTC. Full variable domain (remainder filled in from reference TRBV19 and TRBJ2-6): DGGITQSPKYLFRKEGQNVTLSCEQNLNHDAMYWYRQDPGQGLRLIYYSQIVNDFQKGDIAEGYSVSREKKESFPLTVTSAQKNPTAFYLCASSMGGTGANVLTFGAGSRLTVL.

The J gene is TRBJ2-5, the V gene TRBV6-5, with D perhaps being TRBD1 or TRBD2 (8 bases each). V was shortened by 7 bases and J by 6 bases, with 21 bases between the two germline ends. The CDR3 consists of 15 residues. CDR1 and CDR2 from the germline V gene are MNHEY and SVGAGI. CDR3 sequence: CASTQGAGGVQTQYF. CDR3 DNA sequence: TGTGCCAGCACTCAGGGGGCGGGGGGCGTGCAGACCCAGTACTTC.

This clone was counted a single time. The rearrangement uses TRBV10-1 and TRBJ2-7, with D possibly matching TRBD2 (6 bases). V gave up 2 bases and J gave up 3 bases, with 14 bases separating them. The germline V gene encodes CDR1 WNHNN and CDR2 SYGVQD (reference sequence). The CDR3 consists of 15 residues. Written as DNA, the CDR3 is TGCGCCAGCAGTGAGGGGGGGACGGAGAGCTACGAGCAGTACTTC. It is translated as CASSEGGTESYEQYF.

A few counts support this clone. CDR3 bases: TGTGCCAGCTCACCCTCGACAGGGGGCAAAAACATTCAGTACTTC. Residues: CASSPSTGGKNIQYF. V and J are TRBV18 and TRBJ2-4; 9 bases are shared with TRBD1. CDR1 and CDR2 (germline): KGHSH, LQKENI. The CDR3 runs to 15 residues. V lost 3 bases, J lost 3 bases, and 3 bases stayed unmatched.

The V call is TRBV27, the J call TRBJ2-3; D unresolved. Germline CDR1 is MNHEY and CDR2 is SMNVEV (reference sequence). Trimming shortened V by 0 bases and J by 6 bases, and 4 bases separated the two germline ends. This CDR3 spans 12 amino acids. The DNA for the CDR3 is TGTGCCAGCAGTTTATCGAAGGATACGCAGTATTTT. Translated: CASSLSKDTQYF.

V usage is TRBV7-3 and J usage is TRBJ2-3; D unresolved. Germline CDR1 SGHTA, CDR2 FQGTGA. The CDR3 totals 13 residues. V dropped 4 bases and J dropped 2 bases, with 7 bases sitting between them. The CDR3 protein is CASSSGFTDTQYF. The CDR3 DNA reads TGTGCCAGCAGCTCCGGGTTCACAGATACGCAGTATTTT.

Points on this clone: The junction differs from germline at one of its ends, possibly a read error. This sequence joins TRBV20-1 and TRBJ2-1; D not resolved. Looked up from germline, CDR1 is DFQATT and CDR2 is SNEGSKA (reference sequence). The CDR3 has 11 amino acids. The CDR3 DNA reads as TGCAGTGCTAGAGATATGGGGAAATCGGTCTTC. It yields the protein CSARDMGKSVF.

Here the CDR3 reads CASSQGDRVQDEQFF. CDR3 nucleotides: TGCGCCAGCAGCCAAGGGGACAGGGTTCAAGATGAGCAGTTCTTC. The V call is TRBV4-3, the J call TRBJ2-1; 9 bases map to TRBD1. V dropped 1 base and J dropped 8; count of bases not matched to a gene: 6. This CDR3 has 15 amino acids. Per the germline V gene, CDR1 is LGHNA and CDR2 is YSLEER.

V gene TRBV5-6 combines with J gene TRBJ2-1; 11 bases are shared with TRBD2. The V segment lost 4 bases and the J segment 7 bases; nucleotides outside the gene matches: 1. This CDR3 comprises 13 residues. CDR1 and CDR2 from the germline V gene are SGHDT and YYEEEE. CDR3 DNA sequence: TGTGCCAGCAGCATAGCGGGGGGGAATGAGCAGTTCTTC. Translated: CASSIAGGNEQFF.

The rearrangement links TRBV25-1 to TRBJ2-2, with 11 bases that match TRBD1. Germline values: CDR1 MGHDK, CDR2 SYGVNS. This CDR3 is built from 15 residues. V shed 2 bases, J shed 7 bases, and the junction held 3 bases outside the gene matches. As DNA, the CDR3 is TGTGCCAGCAGTGAAGGACAGGGGGCGATCGGGGAGCTGTTTTTT. This translates into CASSEGQGAIGELFF.

The chain has TRBV18 and TRBJ2-2; 8 nucleotides match TRBD1. With 3 bases clipped from V and 4 bases from J, the junction kept 7 bases outside the gene matches. Germline assignment: CDR1 KGHSH and CDR2 LQKENI. The CDR3 extends over 16 amino acids. The CDR3 DNA is TGTGCCAGCTCACCGCGGCAGGGGGCATCCACCGGGGAGCTGTTTTTT. This codes for CASSPRQGASTGELFF.

The CDR3 sequence: CASSLDRVATF. The CDR3 nucleotides are TGTGCCAGCAGTCTCGACAGGGTTGCGACCTTC. The J gene is TRBJ1-2, the V gene TRBV2; 7 nucleotides line up with TRBD1. V lost 5 bases, J lost 14 bases, and 8 bases stayed unmatched. CDR3 length equals 11 residues. Germline V gene data show CDR1 as SNHLY and CDR2 as FYNNEI.

In this sample, this clone turned up a few times. This chain joins TRBV7-9 and TRBJ1-2, with D perhaps matching TRBD1 (6 bases). The CDR3 is 15 residues long. CDR1 SEHNR and CDR2 FQNEAQ come from the germline V gene (reference sequence). The V and J ends lost 5 bases and 3 bases respectively, with 16 bases between them. Here the CDR3 reads CASSPPGASYYGYTF. The CDR3 DNA is TGTGCCAGCAGCCCGCCGGGGGCGTCCTACTATGGCTACACCTTC.

V and J are TRBV6-1 and TRBJ1-2, with D hard to call. Germline CDR1 MNHNS, CDR2 SASEGT. The V end lost 4 bases, the J end lost 4 bases, and 19 bases lay between the germline ends. The CDR3 has 16 residues. CDR3 loop: CASSGRARPPIYGYTF. The CDR3 nucleotides read TGTGCCAGCAGTGGCCGGGCACGCCCGCCCATCTATGGCTACACCTTC.

This chain uses TRBV30 with TRBJ2-6, with D uncertain. CDR1 and CDR2 (germline): GTSNPN, SVGIG (reference sequence). Trimming took 0 bases from V and 0 from J, leaving 6 bases between them. The CDR3 is made up of 15 amino acids. CDR3 sequence (DNA): TGTGCCTGGAGTGTAGGATTCTCTGGGGCCAACGTCCTGACTTTC. Protein product: CAWSVGFSGANVLTF.

The chain carries TRBV4-3 and TRBJ1-6; TRBD1 matches 10 bases. The ends lost 0 bases at V and 8 bases at J; junction bases unmatched: 7. The CDR3 covers 17 residues. Germline lookup yields CDR1 LGHNA and CDR2 YSLEER. The CDR3 bases are TGCGCCAGCAGCCAAGATCGCCGGGACAGGGGTCATTCACCCCTCCACTTT. This codes for CASSQDRRDRGHSPLHF.

The chain employs TRBV7-6 and TRBJ2-2, with TRBD2 as a possible D gene (5 bases). The germline V and J ends were trimmed by 0 bases and 5 bases, with 7 bases remaining between them. The germline V gene encodes CDR1 SGHVS and CDR2 FNYEAQ. This CDR3 comprises 14 residues. The CDR3 loop is CASSLARETGELFF. Written as DNA, the CDR3 is TGTGCCAGCAGCTTAGCGAGGGAGACCGGGGAGCTGTTTTTT.

V and J are TRBV6-4 and TRBJ2-7, with 13 bases lining up with TRBD2. Germline V gene lookup returns CDR1 MRHNA and CDR2 SNTAGT. CDR3 length: 16 amino acids. V shed 2 bases, J shed 3 bases, and the junction held 4 bases outside the gene matches. As DNA, the CDR3 is TGTGCCAGCAGTGACACCGGGACTAGCGGGGACTACGAGCAGTACTTC. Translation gives CASSDTGTSGDYEQYF.

This clone was counted a single time. CDR3 in DNA: TGTGCCAGTAGTAGAGGGGGACAGGGTGGCACTGAAGCTTTCTTT. It yields the protein CASSRGGQGGTEAFF. This chain uses TRBV19 with TRBJ1-1; TRBD1 matches 9 bases. J gave up 4 bases and V 4 bases, and 7 bases lay outside the gene matches. Germline V gives CDR1 LNHDA, CDR2 SQIVND (reference sequence). The CDR3 spans 15 residues.

DNA of the CDR3: TGTGCCAGCAGCAACCTATTCCCGAACACCGGGGAGCTGTTTTTT. It codes for CASSNLFPNTGELFF. The rearrangement joins TRBV9 to TRBJ2-2; no clear D gene. Germline values: CDR1 SGDLS, CDR2 YYNGEE. V lost 4 bases to trimming and J lost 0 bases, with 10 bases between them. The CDR3 is made up of 15 amino acids.

The genes are TRBV7-6 and TRBJ2-7; possibly TRBD2 for D (5 bases). Between the trimmed V and J ends, which lost 6 bases and 1 base, there was a span of 16 bases. Germline V gene sequence: CDR1 SGHVS, CDR2 FNYEAQ. CDR3 length equals 15 residues. CDR3 loop: CASRKEDSFSYEQYF. In DNA, the CDR3 is TGTGCCAGCAGAAAGGAGGACTCATTTTCCTACGAGCAGTACTTC.

The chain is built from TRBV19 and TRBJ2-3; TRBD2 matches at 7 bases. J was trimmed by 5 bases and V by 3 bases; bases with no gene match: 2. Germline CDR1 and CDR2: LNHDA and SQIVND (reference sequence). CDR3 length: 13 amino acids. CDR3 coding DNA: TGTGCCAGTAGTATGTCGGGGGGAGATACGCAGTATTTT. It is translated as CASSMSGGDTQYF. The variable domain in full, with the rest retrieved from reference TRBV19 and TRBJ2-3, is DGGITQSPKYLFRKEGQNVTLSCEQNLNHDAMYWYRQDPGQGLRLIYYSQIVNDFQKGDIAEGYSVSREKKESFPLTVTSAQKNPTAFYLCASSMSGGDTQYFGPGTRLTVL.

V is TRBV9 and J is TRBJ2-7; tentatively, D is TRBD2 (6 bases). The CDR3 runs to 14 residues. The V end lost 0 bases, the J end lost 3 bases, and 10 bases lay between the germline ends. The germline V gene has CDR1 SGDLS and CDR2 YYNGEE. In DNA, the CDR3 is TGTGCCAGCAGCGTAGGAAGCGGGCGCTACGAGCAGTACTTC. It encodes CASSVGSGRYEQYF.

The rearrangement uses TRBV7-8 and TRBJ2-1, with 7 bases fitting TRBD1. The germline V gene has CDR1 SGHVS and CDR2 FQNEAQ. Losses at the gene ends were 3 bases for V and 9 bases for J; bases not matched to a gene: 2. This CDR3 is built from 12 residues. CDR3 loop: CASSLNRGEQFF. The CDR3 DNA follows: TGTGCCAGCAGCTTGAACAGGGGTGAGCAGTTCTTC.

The rearrangement joins TRBV7-3 to TRBJ2-1; 9 bases agree with TRBD2. The CDR3 totals 18 residues. J gave up 0 bases and V 4 bases, and 10 bases lay outside the gene matches. Germline-derived CDR1 and CDR2 are SGHTA and FQGTGA. In nucleotides, the CDR3 is TGTGCCAGCAGCTCCTCAAGCGGGAGGCCGAGCTCCTACAATGAGCAGTTCTTC. Amino acids: CASSSSSGRPSSYNEQFF.

This rearrangement joins TRBV28 to TRBJ2-3; D is unresolved. The CDR3 has 15 amino acids. Germline V gene lookup returns CDR1 MDHEN and CDR2 SYDVKM. V gave up 2 bases and J gave up 1 base, with 10 bases separating them. The DNA for the CDR3 is TGTGCCAGCAGTTTACGGCGCCAGGGCACAGATACGCAGTATTTT. Translation gives CASSLRRQGTDTQYF. The full variable domain, in which reference TRBV28 and TRBJ2-3 provide the parts outside the CDR3, is DVKVTQSSRYLVKRTGEKVFLECVQDMDHENMFWYRQDPGLGLRLIYFSYDVKMKEKGDIPEGYSVSREKKERFSLILESASTNQTSMYLCASSLRRQGTDTQYFGPGTRLTVL.

The V gene is TRBV19, the J gene TRBJ2-3; no reliable D call. Trimming pared 7 bases from V and 8 bases from J, leaving 16 bases between. Germline CDR1 and CDR2: LNHDA and SQIVND (reference sequence). CDR3 length: 13 amino acids. CDR3 loop: CASNAGYHTTQYF. In nucleotides, the CDR3 is TGTGCCAGTAACGCAGGTTATCATACTACGCAGTATTTT.

The chain couples TRBV4-1 to TRBJ2-3; D unresolved. V was pared by 3 bases and J by 2 bases, with 18 bases between. The CDR3 runs 17 residues. CDR1 is MGHRA and CDR2 is YSYEKL in the germline V gene. The CDR3 here is CASSHIPPGLDTDTQYF. The CDR3 DNA reads TGCGCCAGCAGCCACATACCGCCCGGGTTGGACACAGATACGCAGTATTTT.

The V and J genes are TRBV27 and TRBJ2-5, with D unresolved. V was pared by 0 bases and J by 4 bases, with 9 bases between. Germline loops: CDR1 MNHEY, CDR2 SMNVEV (reference sequence). The CDR3 has 14 residues. The CDR3 nucleotides are TGTGCCAGCAGTTTATCGTGGGCAGGAGAGACCCAGTACTTC. Translation gives CASSLSWAGETQYF.

This clone occurred once. V is TRBV11-2 and J is TRBJ1-2; D not resolved. The V gene lost 0 bases and the J gene lost 6 bases, with 8 bases spanning the gap. This CDR3 is built from 13 residues. The germline gives CDR1 SGHAT, CDR2 FQNNGV. In DNA form, the CDR3 reads TGTGCCAGCAGCTTAGATCTGAGGGATGGCTACACCTTC. Residues: CASSLDLRDGYTF.

The chain couples TRBV18 to TRBJ2-2, with D possibly matching TRBD2 (6 bases). V lost 3 bases, J lost 5 bases, and 16 bases lay in between. This CDR3 has 16 residues. Germline V gene sequence: CDR1 KGHSH, CDR2 LQKENI. CDR3 sequence reads: CASSPPGVSGTGELFF. The CDR3 coding sequence is TGTGCCAGCTCACCTCCGGGGGTTTCAGGAACCGGGGAGCTGTTTTTT.